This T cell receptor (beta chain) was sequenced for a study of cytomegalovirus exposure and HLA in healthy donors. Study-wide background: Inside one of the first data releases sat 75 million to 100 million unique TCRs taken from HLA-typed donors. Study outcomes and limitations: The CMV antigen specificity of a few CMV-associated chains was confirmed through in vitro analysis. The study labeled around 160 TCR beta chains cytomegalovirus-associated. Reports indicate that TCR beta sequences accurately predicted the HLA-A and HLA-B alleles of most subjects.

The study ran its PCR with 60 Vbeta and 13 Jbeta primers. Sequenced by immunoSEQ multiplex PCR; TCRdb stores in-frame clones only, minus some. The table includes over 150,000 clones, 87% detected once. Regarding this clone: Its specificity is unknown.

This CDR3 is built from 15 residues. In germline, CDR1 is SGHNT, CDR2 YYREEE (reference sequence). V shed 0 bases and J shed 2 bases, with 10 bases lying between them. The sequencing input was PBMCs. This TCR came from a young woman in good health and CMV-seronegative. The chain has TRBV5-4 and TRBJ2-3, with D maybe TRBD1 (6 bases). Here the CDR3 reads CASSLGQGITDTQYF. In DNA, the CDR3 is TGTGCCAGCAGCTTGGGGCAGGGGATCACAGATACGCAGTATTTT.